The 18 T cell receptor beta chains reported below all come from one sample, sequenced in a study of T cell responses to AZD1222 COVID-19 vaccine. Sequencing used immunoSEQ multiplex PCR; TCRdb keeps in-frame clones, though not all of them. The sample lists 140,000 to 150,000 clones; 92% were seen once. The sample consisted of peripheral blood, taken on day 0 of AZD1222 vaccination. Every receptor here comes from an adult in good health.

The V call is TRBV19, the J call TRBJ2-2, with D hard to call. The V and J ends lost 7 bases and 3 bases respectively, with 9 bases between them. The CDR3 covers 13 residues. Germline CDR1 reads LNHDA; CDR2 reads SQIVND (reference sequence). In nucleotides, the CDR3 is TGTGCCAGTACTAAGGCCTACACCGGGGAGCTGTTTTTT. Translating it yields CASTKAYTGELFF. Filled out from reference TRBV19 and TRBJ2-2, the complete variable domain reads DGGITQSPKYLFRKEGQNVTLSCEQNLNHDAMYWYRQDPGQGLRLIYYSQIVNDFQKGDIAEGYSVSREKKESFPLTVTSAQKNPTAFYLCASTKAYTGELFFGEGSRLTVL.

The chain combines TRBV12-2 with TRBJ1-5; the table's D call, TRBD1, has no DNA check behind it. TRBV12-2 is a pseudogene segment. The CDR3 sequence is 16 residues long. CDR3 nucleotide sequence: TGTGCAAGTCGCTTAGCCGCAGGGGTTAGCAATCAGCCCCAGCATTTT. This gives the protein CASRLAAGVSNQPQHF.

V gene TRBV11-3 combines with J gene TRBJ2-2; 11 bases fit TRBD1. Germline V gene data show CDR1 as SGHNT and CDR2 as YENEEA. Losses at the gene ends were 4 bases for V and 5 bases for J; bases not matched to a gene: 6. CDR3 size: 16 residues. The CDR3 loop is CASSWAGTGGTGELFF. The CDR3 DNA is TGTGCCAGCAGCTGGGCCGGGACAGGGGGGACCGGGGAGCTGTTTTTT.

This clone was detected only a few times. The rearrangement uses TRBV3-1 (or the pseudogene TRBV3-2) and TRBJ1-2, with D perhaps matching TRBD1 (6 bases). The CDR3 loop spans 15 amino acids. The V gene lost 1 base and the J gene lost 7 bases, with 16 bases spanning the gap. The germline V gene encodes CDR1 LGHDT and CDR2 YNNKEL (reference sequence). As DNA, the CDR3 is TGTGCCAGCAGCCAAGCGCAAGGGGGGCTGGGTGGCTACACCTTC. Amino acid sequence: CASSQAQGGLGGYTF.

This chain connects TRBV29-1 to TRBJ2-1, with D perhaps TRBD2 (5 bases). The germline V gene encodes CDR1 SQVTM and CDR2 ANQGSEA. V was cut by 4 bases and J by 10 bases, with 14 bases left in between. This CDR3 is built from 12 residues. The CDR3 here is CSVGPSSGEQFF. Written as DNA, the CDR3 is TGCAGCGTTGGTCCTAGCTCGGGAGAGCAGTTCTTC.

On this clone: Other DNA sequences in the same sample also yield this CDR3. The V gene is TRBV6-5, the J gene TRBJ2-3; D unresolved. CDR1 is MNHEY, CDR2 SVGAGI, per germline. The CDR3 covers 14 residues. V was shortened by 0 bases and J by 0 bases, with 4 bases between the two germline ends. The CDR3 DNA is TGTGCCAGCAGTTACTCTGGAAGCACAGATACGCAGTATTTT. Residues: CASSYSGSTDTQYF.

The V and J genes are TRBV30 and TRBJ1-1; perhaps TRBD1 as D (6 bases). Germline values: CDR1 GTSNPN, CDR2 SVGIG (reference sequence). This CDR3 region has 11 residues. V lost 4 bases and J 11 bases, leaving 14 bases between the germline ends. CDR3 bases: TGTGCCTGGATGGGGGCATGGATGGCTTTCTTT. Residues: CAWMGAWMAFF.

The CDR3 nucleotides are TGTGCCAGCAGTCCTTACGGGGAGGAAAAACTGTTTTTT. It is translated as CASSPYGEEKLFF. This chain connects TRBV12-3 or TRBV12-4 to TRBJ1-4; D remains ambiguous. The CDR3 runs 13 residues. Trimming removed 5 bases from V and 8 bases from J, with 12 bases in between.

CDR3 coding DNA: TGTGCCAGCAGCTGGGGCCAGGGGGCAGATACGCAGTATTTT. Translating it yields CASSWGQGADTQYF. The chain combines TRBV7-3 with TRBJ2-3; 7 bases are shared with TRBD1. In germline, CDR1 is SGHTA, CDR2 FQGTGA. The CDR3 consists of 14 residues. Unmatched junction bases numbered 5, after V lost 4 bases and J lost 4 bases.

This chain uses TRBV19 with TRBJ2-3; 7 bases line up with TRBD1. Germline V gives CDR1 LNHDA, CDR2 SQIVND (reference sequence). After removal of 2 bases from V and 8 bases from J, the junction contained 7 bases not matched to a gene. This CDR3 spans 14 amino acids. CDR3 residues: CASSIQGGKVTQYF. The DNA of the CDR3 is TGTGCCAGTAGTATACAAGGGGGCAAAGTTACGCAGTATTTT.

This chain joins TRBV6-1 and TRBJ2-1; D not resolved. The germline V gene has CDR1 MNHNS and CDR2 SASEGT. V was pared by 1 base and J by 5 bases, with 9 bases between. CDR3 length: 14 amino acids. CDR3 amino acids: CASSEVRRNNEQFF. CDR3 bases: TGTGCCAGCAGTGAAGTGCGTCGGAACAATGAGCAGTTCTTC.

The rearrangement links TRBV6-6 to TRBJ2-1, with D possibly being TRBD1 or TRBD2 (6 bases each). Germline lookup yields CDR1 MNHNY and CDR2 SVGAGI (reference sequence). This CDR3 is built from 15 residues. V was shortened by 6 bases and J by 8 bases, with 20 bases between the two germline ends. This CDR3 is CASRPLLTRGDEQFF. CDR3 sequence (DNA): TGTGCCAGCAGACCCTTGCTGACTAGGGGGGATGAGCAGTTCTTC.

J is TRBJ1-1 and V is TRBV24-1; tentatively, D is TRBD1 (5 bases). The V end lost 5 bases, the J end lost 4 bases, and 10 bases lay between the germline ends. The CDR3 spans 13 residues. Germline V CDR1 and CDR2: KGHDR, SFDVKD. The CDR3 coding sequence is TGTGCCACCAGTGCGGGGCCCACCACTGAAGCTTTCTTT. Translated: CATSAGPTTEAFF.

The chain is built from TRBV19 and TRBJ2-1, with D possibly being TRBD1 (5 bases). The CDR3 length is 14 residues. V was shortened by 2 bases and J by 6 bases, with 11 bases between the two germline ends. CDR1 and CDR2 from the germline V gene are LNHDA and SQIVND (reference sequence). For the CDR3, the DNA is TGTGCCAGTAGTATAAAGATGGGGCCCAATGAGCAGTTCTTC. It translates to CASSIKMGPNEQFF. The variable domain in full, completed from reference TRBV19 and TRBJ2-1, reads DGGITQSPKYLFRKEGQNVTLSCEQNLNHDAMYWYRQDPGQGLRLIYYSQIVNDFQKGDIAEGYSVSREKKESFPLTVTSAQKNPTAFYLCASSIKMGPNEQFFGPGTRLTVL.

This chain joins TRBV30 and TRBJ2-2, with 7 bases aligning to TRBD2. From germline, CDR1 is GTSNPN and CDR2 SVGIG (reference sequence). Unmatched junction bases numbered 16, after V lost 6 bases and J lost 6 bases. The CDR3 contains 16 residues. The CDR3 reads CACRIWGLSSSGELFF. As DNA, the CDR3 is TGTGCCTGCAGAATATGGGGACTATCTTCTTCCGGGGAGCTGTTTTTT.

V is TRBV5-1 and J is TRBJ2-7; D gene ambiguous. In germline, CDR1 is SGHRS, CDR2 YFSETQ. This CDR3 is 14 amino acids long. V was pared by 4 bases and J by 4 bases, with 15 bases between. The CDR3 DNA reads TGCGCCAGCAGCCTGCTTGGCACCTTATACGAGCAGTACTTC. It yields the protein CASSLLGTLYEQYF.

DNA of the CDR3: TGCAGCATGACTAGCGGGAGCCCCTACAATGAGCAGTTCTTC. Its protein is CSMTSGSPYNEQFF. This chain connects TRBV29-1 to TRBJ2-1; 12 nucleotides match TRBD2. This CDR3 region has 14 residues. V shed 8 bases and J 2 bases; nucleotides not matched to a gene: 4. Germline V gene lookup returns CDR1 SQVTM and CDR2 ANQGSEA.

V gene TRBV18 combines with J gene TRBJ2-2; D is uncertain. There are 15 residues in the CDR3. V was shortened by 3 bases and J by 7 bases, with 15 bases between the two germline ends. Germline V CDR1 and CDR2: KGHSH, LQKENI. CDR3 nucleotides: TGTGCCAGCTCACCTCCGATAGGATCTGGCGGGGAGCTGTTTTTT. This gives the protein CASSPPIGSGGELFF.